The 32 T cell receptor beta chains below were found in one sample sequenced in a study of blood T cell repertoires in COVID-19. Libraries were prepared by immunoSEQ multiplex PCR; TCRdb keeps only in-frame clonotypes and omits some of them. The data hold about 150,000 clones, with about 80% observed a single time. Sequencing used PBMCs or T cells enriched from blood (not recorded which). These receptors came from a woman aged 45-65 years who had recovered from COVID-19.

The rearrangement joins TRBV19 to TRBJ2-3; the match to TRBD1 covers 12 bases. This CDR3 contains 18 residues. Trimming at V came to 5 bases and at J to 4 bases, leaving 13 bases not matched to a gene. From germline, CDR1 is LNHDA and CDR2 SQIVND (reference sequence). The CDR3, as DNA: TGTGCCAGTAGTGGGGTACCGGGACAGGGGGCACGTTCAGATACGCAGTATTTT. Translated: CASSGVPGQGARSDTQYF. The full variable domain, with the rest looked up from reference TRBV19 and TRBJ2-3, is DGGITQSPKYLFRKEGQNVTLSCEQNLNHDAMYWYRQDPGQGLRLIYYSQIVNDFQKGDIAEGYSVSREKKESFPLTVTSAQKNPTAFYLCASSGVPGQGARSDTQYFGPGTRLTVL.

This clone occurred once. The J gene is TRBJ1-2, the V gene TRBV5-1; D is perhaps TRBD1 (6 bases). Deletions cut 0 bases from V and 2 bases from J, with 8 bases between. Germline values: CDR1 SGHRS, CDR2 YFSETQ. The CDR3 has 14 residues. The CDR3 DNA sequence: TGCGCCAGCAGCTTGGTAACAGGGAACTATGGCTACACCTTC. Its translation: CASSLVTGNYGYTF.

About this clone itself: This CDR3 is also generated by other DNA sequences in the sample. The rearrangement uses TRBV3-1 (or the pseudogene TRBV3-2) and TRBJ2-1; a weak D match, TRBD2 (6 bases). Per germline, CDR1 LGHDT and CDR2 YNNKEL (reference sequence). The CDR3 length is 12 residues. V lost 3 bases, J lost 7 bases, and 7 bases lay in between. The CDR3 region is CASSHGGNEQFF. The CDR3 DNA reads TGTGCCAGCAGCCATGGGGGGAATGAGCAGTTCTTC.

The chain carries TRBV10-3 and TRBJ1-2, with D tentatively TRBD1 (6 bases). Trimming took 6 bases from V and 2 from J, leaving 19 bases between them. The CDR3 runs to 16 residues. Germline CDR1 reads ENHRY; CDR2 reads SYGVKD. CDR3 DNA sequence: TGTGCCATCAGGGATGAACAGGGCCTAGGAAACTATGGCTACACCTTC. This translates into CAIRDEQGLGNYGYTF.

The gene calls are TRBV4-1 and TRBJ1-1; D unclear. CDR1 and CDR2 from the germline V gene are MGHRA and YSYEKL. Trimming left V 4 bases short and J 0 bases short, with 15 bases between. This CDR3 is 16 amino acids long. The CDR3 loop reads CASSLPTEGLNTEAFF. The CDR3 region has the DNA TGCGCCAGCAGCCTTCCCACCGAGGGATTGAACACTGAAGCTTTCTTT.

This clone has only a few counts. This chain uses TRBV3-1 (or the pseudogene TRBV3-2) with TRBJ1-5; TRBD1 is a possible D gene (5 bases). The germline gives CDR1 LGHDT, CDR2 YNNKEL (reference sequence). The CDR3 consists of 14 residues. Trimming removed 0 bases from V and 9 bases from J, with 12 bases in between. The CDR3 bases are TGTGCCAGCAGCCAAGATAGGGGAACCGGGCCCCAGCATTTT. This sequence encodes CASSQDRGTGPQHF.

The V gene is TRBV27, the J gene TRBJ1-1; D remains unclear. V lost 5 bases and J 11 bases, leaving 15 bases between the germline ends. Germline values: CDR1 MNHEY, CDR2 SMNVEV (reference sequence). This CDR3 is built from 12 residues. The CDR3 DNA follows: TGTGCCAGCAGTGCCCCCCCGGGTGTGGCTTTCTTT. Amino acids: CASSAPPGVAFF.

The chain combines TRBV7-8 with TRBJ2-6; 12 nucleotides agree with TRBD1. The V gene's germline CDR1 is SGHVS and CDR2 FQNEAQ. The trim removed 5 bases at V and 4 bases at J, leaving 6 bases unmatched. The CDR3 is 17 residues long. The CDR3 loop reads CASSHRDRGRGANVLTF. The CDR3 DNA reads TGTGCCAGCAGCCACCGGGACAGGGGGCGAGGGGCCAACGTCCTGACTTTC. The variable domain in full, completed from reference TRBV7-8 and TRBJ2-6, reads GAGVSQSPRYKVAKRGQDVALRCDPISGHVSLFWYQQALGQGPEFLTYFQNEAQLDKSGLPSDRFFAERPEGSVSTLKIQRTQQEDSAVYLCASSHRDRGRGANVLTFGAGSRLTVL.

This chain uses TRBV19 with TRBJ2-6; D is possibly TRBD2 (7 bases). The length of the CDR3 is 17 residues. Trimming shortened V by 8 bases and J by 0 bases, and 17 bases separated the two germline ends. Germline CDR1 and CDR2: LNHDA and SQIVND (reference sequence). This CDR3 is CASGEGHLNSGANVLTF. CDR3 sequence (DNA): TGTGCCAGTGGGGAGGGACATTTAAACTCTGGGGCCAACGTCCTGACTTTC. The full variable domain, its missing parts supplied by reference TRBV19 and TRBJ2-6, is DGGITQSPKYLFRKEGQNVTLSCEQNLNHDAMYWYRQDPGQGLRLIYYSQIVNDFQKGDIAEGYSVSREKKESFPLTVTSAQKNPTAFYLCASGEGHLNSGANVLTFGAGSRLTVL.

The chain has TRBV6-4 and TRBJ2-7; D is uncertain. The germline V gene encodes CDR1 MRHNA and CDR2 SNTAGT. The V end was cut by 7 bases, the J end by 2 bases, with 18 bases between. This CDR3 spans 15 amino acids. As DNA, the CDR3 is TGTGCCAGCAAAGCTTCTATGACATCGACCTACGAGCAGTACGTC. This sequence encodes CASKASMTSTYEQYV.

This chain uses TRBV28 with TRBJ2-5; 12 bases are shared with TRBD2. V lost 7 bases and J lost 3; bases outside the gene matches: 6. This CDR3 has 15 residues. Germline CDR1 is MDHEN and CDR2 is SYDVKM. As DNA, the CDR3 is TGTGCCAGCACCAACCTAGCGGGGGGGAAAGAGACCCAGTACTTC. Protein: CASTNLAGGKETQYF.

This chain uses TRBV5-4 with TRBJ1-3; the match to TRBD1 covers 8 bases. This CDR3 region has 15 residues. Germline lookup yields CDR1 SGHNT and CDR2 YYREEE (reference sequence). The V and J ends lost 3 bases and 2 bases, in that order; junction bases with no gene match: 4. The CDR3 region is CASSSDRGAGNTIYF. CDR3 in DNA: TGTGCCAGCAGCTCCGACAGGGGAGCTGGAAACACCATATATTTT.

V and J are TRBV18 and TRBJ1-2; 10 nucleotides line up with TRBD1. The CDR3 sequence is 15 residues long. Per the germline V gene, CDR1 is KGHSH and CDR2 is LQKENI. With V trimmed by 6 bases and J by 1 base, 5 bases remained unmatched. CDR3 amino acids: CASSPGTGDNYGYTF. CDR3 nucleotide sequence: TGTGCCAGCTCCCCCGGGACAGGGGATAACTATGGCTACACCTTC.

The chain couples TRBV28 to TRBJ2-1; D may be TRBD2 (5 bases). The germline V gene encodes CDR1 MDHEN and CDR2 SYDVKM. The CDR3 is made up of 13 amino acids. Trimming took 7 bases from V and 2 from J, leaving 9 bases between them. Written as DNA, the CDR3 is TGTGCCAGCACAGGAGGACCCTACAATGAGCAGTTCTTC. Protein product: CASTGGPYNEQFF.

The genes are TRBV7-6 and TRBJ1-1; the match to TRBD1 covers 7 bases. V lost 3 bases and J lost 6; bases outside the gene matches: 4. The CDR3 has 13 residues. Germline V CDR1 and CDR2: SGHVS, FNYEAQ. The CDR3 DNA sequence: TGTGCCAGCAGCTTGACAGGGCCAGCTGAAGCTTTCTTT. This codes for CASSLTGPAEAFF.

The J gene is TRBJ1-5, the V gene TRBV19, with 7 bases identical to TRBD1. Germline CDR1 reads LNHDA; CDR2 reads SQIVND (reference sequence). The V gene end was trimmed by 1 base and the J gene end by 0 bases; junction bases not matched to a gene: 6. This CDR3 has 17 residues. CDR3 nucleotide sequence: TGTGCCAGTAGTATAGTCGGACAGGTCCATAGCAATCAGCCCCAGCATTTT. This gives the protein CASSIVGQVHSNQPQHF.

The CDR3 DNA sequence: TGTGCCATTCGGGGGACCGGGGAGCTGTTTTTT. Amino acids: CAIRGTGELFF. This chain links TRBV10-3 with TRBJ2-2; possibly TRBD2 for D (6 bases). The CDR3 runs 11 residues. Germline CDR1 is ENHRY and CDR2 is SYGVKD. The V gene lost 9 bases and the J gene lost 5 bases, with 7 bases spanning the gap.

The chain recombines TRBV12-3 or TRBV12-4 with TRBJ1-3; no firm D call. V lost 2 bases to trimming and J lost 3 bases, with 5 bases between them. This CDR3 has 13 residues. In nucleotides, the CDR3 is TGTGCCAGCAGTTTAAGGAGTGGAAACACCATATATTTT. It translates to CASSLRSGNTIYF.

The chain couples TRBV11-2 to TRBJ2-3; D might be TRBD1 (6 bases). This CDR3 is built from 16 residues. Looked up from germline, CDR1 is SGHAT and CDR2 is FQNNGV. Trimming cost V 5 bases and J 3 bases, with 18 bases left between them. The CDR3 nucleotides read TGTGCCAGCAGCCCGTTCGGACAGATGGGGACAGATACGCAGTATTTT. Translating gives CASSPFGQMGTDTQYF.

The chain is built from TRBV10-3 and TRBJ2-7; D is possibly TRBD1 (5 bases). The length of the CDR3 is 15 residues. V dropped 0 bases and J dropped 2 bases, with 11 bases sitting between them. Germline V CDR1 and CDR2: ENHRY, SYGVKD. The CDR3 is CAISESIGRAYEQYF. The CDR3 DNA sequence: TGTGCCATCAGTGAGTCGATCGGCAGGGCCTACGAGCAGTACTTC.

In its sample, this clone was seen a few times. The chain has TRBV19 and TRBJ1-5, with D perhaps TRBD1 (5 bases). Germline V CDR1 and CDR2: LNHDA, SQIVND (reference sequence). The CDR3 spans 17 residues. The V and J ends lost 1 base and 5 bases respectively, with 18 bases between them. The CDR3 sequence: CASSIAPGGGIHQPQHF. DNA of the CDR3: TGTGCCAGTAGTATAGCCCCTGGGGGGGGTATTCATCAGCCCCAGCATTTT. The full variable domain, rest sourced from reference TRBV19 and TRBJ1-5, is DGGITQSPKYLFRKEGQNVTLSCEQNLNHDAMYWYRQDPGQGLRLIYYSQIVNDFQKGDIAEGYSVSREKKESFPLTVTSAQKNPTAFYLCASSIAPGGGIHQPQHFGDGTRLSIL.

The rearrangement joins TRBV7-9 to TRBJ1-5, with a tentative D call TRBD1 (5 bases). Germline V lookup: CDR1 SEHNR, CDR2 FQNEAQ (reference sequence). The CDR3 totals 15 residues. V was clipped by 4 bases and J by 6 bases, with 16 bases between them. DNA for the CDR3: TGTGCCAGCAGCTCCGAAGGTCGGGGGACTCAGCCCCAGCATTTT. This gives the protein CASSSEGRGTQPQHF.

CDR3 residues: CASSLSPRWGEGKTEAFF. CDR3 in DNA: TGTGCCAGCAGCTTATCGCCGCGGTGGGGGGAGGGGAAAACTGAAGCTTTCTTT. The chain is built from TRBV7-9 and TRBJ1-1; tentatively, D is TRBD1 (5 bases). Germline CDR1 and CDR2: SEHNR and FQNEAQ (reference sequence). The germline V and J ends were trimmed by 2 bases and 5 bases, with 24 bases remaining between them. This CDR3 is built from 18 residues.

CDR3 bases: TGCGCCAGCAGCTTGGCGGACGGGGGGGTGGATACGCAGTATTTT. It yields the protein CASSLADGGVDTQYF. The chain combines TRBV5-1 with TRBJ2-3; TRBD2 aligns across 8 bases. The V and J ends lost 0 bases and 6 bases, in that order; junction bases with no gene match: 6. Germline V gene lookup returns CDR1 SGHRS and CDR2 YFSETQ. CDR3 length: 15 residues.

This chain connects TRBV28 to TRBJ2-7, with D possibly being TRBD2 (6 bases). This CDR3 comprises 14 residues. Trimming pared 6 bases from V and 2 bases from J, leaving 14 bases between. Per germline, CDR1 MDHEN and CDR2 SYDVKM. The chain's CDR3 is CASRGGVRTYEQYV. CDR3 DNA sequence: TGTGCCAGCAGGGGCGGGGTCCGTACCTACGAGCAGTACGTC.

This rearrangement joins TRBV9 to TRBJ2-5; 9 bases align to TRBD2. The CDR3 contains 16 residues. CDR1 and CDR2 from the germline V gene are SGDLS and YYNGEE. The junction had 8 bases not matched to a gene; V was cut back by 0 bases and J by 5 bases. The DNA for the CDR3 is TGTGCCAGCAGCGTAGCTGCGGGGGGGCTGGGGGAGACCCAGTACTTC. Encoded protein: CASSVAAGGLGETQYF.

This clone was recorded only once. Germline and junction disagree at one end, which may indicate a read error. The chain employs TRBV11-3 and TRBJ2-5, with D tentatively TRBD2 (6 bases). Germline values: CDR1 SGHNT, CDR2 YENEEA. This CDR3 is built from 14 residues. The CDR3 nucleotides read TGTGTCAGCAGCTTAGGAGGGTACCAAGAGACCCAGTACTTC. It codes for CVSSLGGYQETQYF.

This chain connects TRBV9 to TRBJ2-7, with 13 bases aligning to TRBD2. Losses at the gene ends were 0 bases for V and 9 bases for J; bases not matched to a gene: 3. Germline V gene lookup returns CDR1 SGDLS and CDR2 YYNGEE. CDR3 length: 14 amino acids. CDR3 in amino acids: CASSVGTSGGRQYF. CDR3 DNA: TGTGCCAGCAGCGTAGGGACTAGCGGGGGACGGCAGTACTTC.

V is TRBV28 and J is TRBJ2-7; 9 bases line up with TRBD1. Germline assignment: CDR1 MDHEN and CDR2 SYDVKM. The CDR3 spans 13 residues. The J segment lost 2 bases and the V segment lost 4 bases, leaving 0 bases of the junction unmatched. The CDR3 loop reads CASSWTGAYEQYF. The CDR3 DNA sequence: TGTGCCAGCAGTTGGACAGGGGCCTACGAGCAGTACTTC.

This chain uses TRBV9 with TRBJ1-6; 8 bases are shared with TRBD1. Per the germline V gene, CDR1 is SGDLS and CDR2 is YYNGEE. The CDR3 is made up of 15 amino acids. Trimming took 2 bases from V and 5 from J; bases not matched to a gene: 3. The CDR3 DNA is TGTGCCAGCAGCGTCGGACAGGGCCATAATTCACCCCTCCACTTT. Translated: CASSVGQGHNSPLHF.

The CDR3 here is CASRRGYNYEQYF. The CDR3 region has the DNA TGTGCCAGCAGGAGGGGGTACAACTACGAGCAGTACTTC. The V gene is TRBV12-3 or TRBV12-4, the J gene TRBJ2-7, with D tentatively TRBD1 (6 bases). The V and J ends lost 6 bases and 3 bases respectively, with 12 bases between them. This CDR3 contains 13 residues.

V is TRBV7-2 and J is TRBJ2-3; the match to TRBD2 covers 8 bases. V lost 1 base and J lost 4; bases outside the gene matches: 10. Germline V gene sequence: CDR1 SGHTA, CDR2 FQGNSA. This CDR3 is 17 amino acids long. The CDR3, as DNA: TGTGCCAGCAGCTTAGAAATGCGGGGGGCGTTCTCAGATACGCAGTATTTT. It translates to CASSLEMRGAFSDTQYF.